Reported below is one T cell receptor (beta chain). Its target is unknown. This record comes from a study of cytomegalovirus exposure and HLA in healthy donors. Only in-frame clones appear in the TCRdb table, and some are missing; sequencing was by immunoSEQ multiplex PCR. The sample has about 160,000 clones; around nine tenths are singletons. The donors belonged to the approximately 120-subject validation cohort, separate from the 666-subject first cohort. The germline gives CDR1 LGHNA, CDR2 YNFKEQ. The CDR3 consists of 14 residues. Trimming shortened V by 4 bases and J by 3 bases, and 10 bases separated the two germline ends. Whole-study findings and limits: Most TCR sequences were rare, but some public TCRs occurred in many donors. High sensitivity and specificity were reportedly achieved when the classifier diagnosed cytomegalovirus status. Listed as cytomegalovirus-associated were 150 to 200 TCR beta chains.

The specimen sequenced was PBMCs. The TCR was taken from a man between 18 and 35 years old in good health and CMV-seronegative. The rearrangement uses TRBV4-2 and TRBJ1-3, with D tentatively TRBD1 (5 bases). The CDR3 sequence is CASSPEQGGNTIYF. The CDR3 nucleotides read TGTGCCAGCAGCCCCGAGCAGGGTGGAAACACCATATATTTT.